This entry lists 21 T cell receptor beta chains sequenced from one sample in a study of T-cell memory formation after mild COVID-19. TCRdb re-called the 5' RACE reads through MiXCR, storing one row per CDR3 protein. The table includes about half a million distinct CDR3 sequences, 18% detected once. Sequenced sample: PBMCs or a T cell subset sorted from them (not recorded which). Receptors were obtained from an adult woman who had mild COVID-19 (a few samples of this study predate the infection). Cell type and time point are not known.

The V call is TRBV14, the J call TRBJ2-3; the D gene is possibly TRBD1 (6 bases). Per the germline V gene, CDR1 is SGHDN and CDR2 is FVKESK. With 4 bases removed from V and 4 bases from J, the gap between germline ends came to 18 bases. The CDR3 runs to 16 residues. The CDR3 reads CASSPRDRTAADTQYF. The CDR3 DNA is TGTGCCAGCAGCCCCCGCGACAGGACAGCCGCAGATACGCAGTATTTT. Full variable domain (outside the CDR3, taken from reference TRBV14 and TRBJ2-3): EAGVTQFPSHSVIEKGQTVTLRCDPISGHDNLYWYRRVMGKEIKFLLHFVKESKQDESGMPNNRFLAERTGGTYSTLKVQPAELEDSGVYFCASSPRDRTAADTQYFGPGTRLTVL.

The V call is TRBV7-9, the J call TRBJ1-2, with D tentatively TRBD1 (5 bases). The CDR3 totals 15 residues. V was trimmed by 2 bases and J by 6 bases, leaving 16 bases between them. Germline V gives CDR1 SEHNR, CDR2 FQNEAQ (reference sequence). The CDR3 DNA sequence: TGTGCCAGCAGCTTAACCGCGCCTGGGGCGGATGGCTACACCTTC. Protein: CASSLTAPGADGYTF.

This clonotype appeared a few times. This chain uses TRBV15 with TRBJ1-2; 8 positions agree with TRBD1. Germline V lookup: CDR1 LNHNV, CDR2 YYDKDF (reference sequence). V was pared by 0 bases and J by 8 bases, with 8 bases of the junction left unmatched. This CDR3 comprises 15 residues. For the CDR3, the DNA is TGTGCCACCAGCAGAGAACGACAGGGGCTCGGAGGCTACACCTTC. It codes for CATSRERQGLGGYTF.

In nucleotides, the CDR3 is TGCAGTGCTACGGGACTAGCGGGAGGAGATTCTAGCACAGATACGCAGTATTTT. Amino acids: CSATGLAGGDSSTDTQYF. The chain recombines TRBV20-1 with TRBJ2-3, with 15 positions matching TRBD2. J lost 0 bases, V lost 4 bases, and 8 bases had no gene match. Germline values: CDR1 DFQATT, CDR2 SNEGSKA (reference sequence). This CDR3 is built from 18 residues.

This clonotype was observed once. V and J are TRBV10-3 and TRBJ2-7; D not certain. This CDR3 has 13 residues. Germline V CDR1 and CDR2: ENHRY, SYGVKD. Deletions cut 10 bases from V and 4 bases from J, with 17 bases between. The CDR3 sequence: CATTADIWYEQYF. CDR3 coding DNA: TGTGCCACCACCGCTGACATCTGGTACGAGCAGTACTTC.

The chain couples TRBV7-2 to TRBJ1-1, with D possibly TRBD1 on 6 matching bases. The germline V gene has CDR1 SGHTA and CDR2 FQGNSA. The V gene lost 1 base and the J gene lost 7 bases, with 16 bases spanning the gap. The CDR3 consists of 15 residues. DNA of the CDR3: TGTGCCAGCAGCTTAGTAGGGGGACCTTCGGGTGAAGCTTTCTTT. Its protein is CASSLVGGPSGEAFF.

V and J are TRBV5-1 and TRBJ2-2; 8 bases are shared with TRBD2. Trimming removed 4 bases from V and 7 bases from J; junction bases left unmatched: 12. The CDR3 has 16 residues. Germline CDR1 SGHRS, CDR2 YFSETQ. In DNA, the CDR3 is TGCGCCAGCAGCCCCCGTAAAGGGCGGGAGGACGGGGAGCTGTTTTTT. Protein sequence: CASSPRKGREDGELFF.

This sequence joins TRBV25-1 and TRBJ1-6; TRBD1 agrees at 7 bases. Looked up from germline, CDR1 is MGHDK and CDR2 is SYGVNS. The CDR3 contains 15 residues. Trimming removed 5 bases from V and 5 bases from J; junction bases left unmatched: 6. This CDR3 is CASSLIDRDNSPLHF. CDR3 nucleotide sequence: TGTGCCAGCAGTCTGATCGACAGGGATAATTCACCCCTCCACTTT.

DNA for the CDR3: TGTGCCAGCGGGACAGGGGGCTTCGGCGAGCAGTACTTC. It encodes CASGTGGFGEQYF. This chain links TRBV10-3 with TRBJ2-7, with 12 bases that match TRBD1. V shed 10 bases and J 6 bases; nucleotides not matched to a gene: 7. This CDR3 is built from 13 residues. Germline V gives CDR1 ENHRY, CDR2 SYGVKD.

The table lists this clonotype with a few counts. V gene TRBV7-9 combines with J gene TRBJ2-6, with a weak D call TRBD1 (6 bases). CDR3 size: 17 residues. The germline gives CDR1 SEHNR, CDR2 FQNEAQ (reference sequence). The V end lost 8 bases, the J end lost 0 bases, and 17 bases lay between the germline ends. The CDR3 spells CASLQFRQASGANVLTF. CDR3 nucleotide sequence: TGTGCCAGCCTCCAATTTCGACAGGCCTCTGGGGCCAACGTCCTGACTTTC. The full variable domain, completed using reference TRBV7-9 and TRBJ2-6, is DTGVSQNPRHKITKRGQNVTFRCDPISEHNRLYWYRQTLGQGPEFLTYFQNEAQLEKSRLLSDRFSAERPKGSFSTLEIQRTEQGDSAMYLCASLQFRQASGANVLTFGAGSRLTVL.

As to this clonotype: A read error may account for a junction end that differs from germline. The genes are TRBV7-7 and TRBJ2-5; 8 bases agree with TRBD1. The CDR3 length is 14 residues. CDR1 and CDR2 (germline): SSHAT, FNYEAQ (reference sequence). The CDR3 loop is CASSSGQAGETQYF. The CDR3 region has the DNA TGTGCTAGCAGCTCGGGACAGGCCGGAGAGACCCAGTACTTC. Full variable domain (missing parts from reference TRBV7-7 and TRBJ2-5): GAGVSQSPRYKVTKRGQDVTLRCDPISSHATLYWYQQALGQGPEFLTYFNYEAQPDKSGLPSDRFSAERPEGSISTLTIQRTEQRDSAMYRCASSSGQAGETQYFGPGTRLLVL.

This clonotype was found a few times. The CDR3 is CASAAAEAFF. The CDR3 DNA reads TGTGCAAGCGCGGCAGCTGAAGCTTTCTTT. The rearrangement links TRBV28 to TRBJ1-1; D is undetermined. Germline CDR1 reads MDHEN; CDR2 reads SYDVKM. The CDR3 has 10 residues.

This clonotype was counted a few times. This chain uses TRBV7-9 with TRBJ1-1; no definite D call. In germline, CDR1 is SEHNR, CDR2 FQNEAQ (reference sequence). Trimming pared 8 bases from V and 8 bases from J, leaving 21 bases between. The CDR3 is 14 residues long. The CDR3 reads CASEDFGPLEEAFF. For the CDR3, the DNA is TGTGCCAGCGAGGACTTTGGACCCTTAGAGGAAGCTTTCTTT.

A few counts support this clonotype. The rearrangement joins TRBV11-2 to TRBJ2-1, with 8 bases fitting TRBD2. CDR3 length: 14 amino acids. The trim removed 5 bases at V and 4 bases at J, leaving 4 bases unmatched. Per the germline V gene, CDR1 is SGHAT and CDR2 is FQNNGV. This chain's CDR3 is CASSESGGYNEQFF. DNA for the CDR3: TGTGCCAGCAGCGAATCGGGGGGGTACAATGAGCAGTTCTTC.

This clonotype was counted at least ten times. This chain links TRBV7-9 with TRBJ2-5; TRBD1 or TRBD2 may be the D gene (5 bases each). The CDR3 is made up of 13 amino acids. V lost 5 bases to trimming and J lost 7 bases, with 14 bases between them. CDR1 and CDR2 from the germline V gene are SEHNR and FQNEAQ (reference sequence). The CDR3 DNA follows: TGTGCCAGCAGCCCTCGGCAGGGAGCGACCCAGTACTTC. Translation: CASSPRQGATQYF.

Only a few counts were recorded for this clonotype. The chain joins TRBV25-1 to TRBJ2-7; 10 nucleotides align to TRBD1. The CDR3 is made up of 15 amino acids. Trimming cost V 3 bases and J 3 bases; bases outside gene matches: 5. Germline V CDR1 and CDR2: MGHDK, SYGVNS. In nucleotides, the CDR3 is TGTGCCAGCAGTGAGGGGACAGGGGTTCTCTACGAGCAGTACTTC. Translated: CASSEGTGVLYEQYF.

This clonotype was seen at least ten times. CDR3 DNA: TGTGCCAGCAGCCCTCATAGCGGGGGAAGCTCCTACAATGAGCAGTTCTTC. Protein: CASSPHSGGSSYNEQFF. V is TRBV7-2 and J is TRBJ2-1; 9 bases fit TRBD2. Per germline, CDR1 SGHTA and CDR2 FQGNSA. With V trimmed by 5 bases and J by 0 bases, 8 bases remained unmatched. The CDR3 runs to 17 residues.

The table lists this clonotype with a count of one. CDR3 nucleotides: TGTGCCAGCAGCCAACGACAGGTAGACTACAATGAGCAGTTCTTC. Translated: CASSQRQVDYNEQFF. This chain uses TRBV4-2 with TRBJ2-1, with D perhaps TRBD1 (6 bases). Germline CDR1 and CDR2: LGHNA and YNFKEQ. V dropped 2 bases and J dropped 3 bases, with 11 bases sitting between them. The length of the CDR3 is 15 residues.

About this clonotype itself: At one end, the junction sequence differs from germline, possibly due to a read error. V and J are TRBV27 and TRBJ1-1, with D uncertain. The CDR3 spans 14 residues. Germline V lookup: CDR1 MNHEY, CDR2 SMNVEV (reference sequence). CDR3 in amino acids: CASSLWPGGPEAFF. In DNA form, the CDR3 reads TGTGCCAGCAGTTTATGGCCAGGAGGCCCTGAGGCTTTCTTT.

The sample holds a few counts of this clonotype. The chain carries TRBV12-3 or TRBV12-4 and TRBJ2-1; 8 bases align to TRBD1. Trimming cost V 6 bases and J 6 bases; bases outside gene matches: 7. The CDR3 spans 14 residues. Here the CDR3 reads CASSPGQGTNEQFF. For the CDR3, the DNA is TGTGCCAGCAGCCCCGGACAGGGAACCAATGAGCAGTTCTTC.

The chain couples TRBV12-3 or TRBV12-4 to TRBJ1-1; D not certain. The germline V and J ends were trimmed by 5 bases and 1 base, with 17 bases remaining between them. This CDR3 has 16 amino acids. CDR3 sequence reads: CASSPRPPLSNTEAFF. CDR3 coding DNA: TGTGCCAGCAGTCCCCGACCCCCTCTCTCGAACACTGAAGCTTTCTTT.